The 14 T cell receptor beta chains below were found in one sample sequenced in a study of response to subunit inactivated influenza vaccine. Each CDR3 protein gets one entry after TCRdb re-called the RT-PCR reads with MiXCR. The table has 150,000 to 200,000 distinct CDR3 sequences, less than 15% seen once. The sample was also linked to a second study, of T cells expressing NK-cell markers. That work states: Scientists made TCR beta cDNA using 5'RACE template switching with UMIs.

Sample: CD8+ T cells sorted from PBMCs, taken 11 to 12 days after vaccination. These receptors came from a man between 45 and 60 years old who received an inactivated influenza vaccine.

The CDR3 coding sequence is TGTGCCAGCAGTTTTTGGTACAGGGGGTTCCAAGAGACCCAGTACTTC. The encoded protein is CASSFWYRGFQETQYF. The rearrangement joins TRBV27 to TRBJ2-5; 8 bases match TRBD1. The CDR3 is 16 amino acids. Germline-derived CDR1 and CDR2 are MNHEY and SMNVEV (reference sequence). Trimming removed 3 bases from V and 1 base from J; junction bases left unmatched: 7.

This clonotype showed up many times. The chain combines TRBV20-1 with TRBJ2-7; D unclear. Trimming cost V 2 bases and J 3 bases, with 5 bases left between them. The CDR3 has 11 residues. Germline V lookup: CDR1 DFQATT, CDR2 SNEGSKA (reference sequence). CDR3 residues: CSARSGYEQYF. In DNA, the CDR3 is TGCAGTGCTAGATCCGGCTACGAGCAGTACTTC.

The chain links TRBV20-1 to TRBJ1-1, with TRBD1 as a possible D gene (6 bases). The CDR3 runs to 12 residues. Germline CDR1 and CDR2: DFQATT and SNEGSKA (reference sequence). V was cut by 4 bases and J by 11 bases, with 17 bases left in between. The CDR3 DNA sequence: TGCAGTGCTAACCTAGGCCCGAGGGGGGCTTTCTTT. Amino acids: CSANLGPRGAFF.

The rearrangement joins TRBV27 to TRBJ2-2; 9 nucleotides match TRBD2. The CDR3 contains 16 residues. From germline, CDR1 is MNHEY and CDR2 SMNVEV (reference sequence). V lost 5 bases to trimming and J lost 4 bases; unmatched junction nucleotides: 8. The DNA of the CDR3 is TGTGCCAGCAGTACCATAGCGGGAGAGTCCACCGGGGAGCTGTTTTTT. It translates to CASSTIAGESTGELFF.

The CDR3 DNA is TGCGCCAGCAGCCAAGTCGGGGGACCTAGCAATCAGCCCCAGCATTTT. Encoded protein: CASSQVGGPSNQPQHF. This chain uses TRBV4-1 with TRBJ1-5; the D gene is possibly TRBD1 (5 bases). In germline, CDR1 is MGHRA, CDR2 YSYEKL. This CDR3 region has 16 residues. V gave up 1 base and J gave up 0 bases, with 10 bases separating them.

This clonotype has a handful of counts. The chain carries TRBV6-4 and TRBJ2-1, with 8 positions matching TRBD2. Germline V gene lookup returns CDR1 MRHNA and CDR2 SNTAGT. V gave up 10 bases and J gave up 2 bases; unmatched junction bases: 10. The CDR3 totals 15 residues. The CDR3 loop reads CAKSNSGTTYNEQFF. The CDR3 DNA is TGTGCCAAGTCTAATAGCGGGACTACCTACAATGAGCAGTTCTTC.

This clonotype was seen ten or more times. The chain links TRBV3-1 to TRBJ1-2; no definite D call. Trimming pared 4 bases from V and 8 bases from J, leaving 14 bases between. CDR1 and CDR2 (germline): LGHDT, YNNKEL (reference sequence). The CDR3 has 13 residues. The CDR3 nucleotides are TGTGCCAGCAGCCGAAATTCGAACGCCGGCTACACCTTC. It yields the protein CASSRNSNAGYTF.

This clonotype has more than one count but fewer than ten. The V gene is TRBV12-3 or TRBV12-4, the J gene TRBJ2-5; weak D call: TRBD1 (5 bases). The CDR3 is made up of 13 amino acids. With 1 base removed from V and 4 bases from J, the gap between germline ends came to 7 bases. CDR3 protein: CASSLGRAETQYF. CDR3 coding DNA: TGTGCCAGCAGTTTAGGCAGGGCAGAGACCCAGTACTTC.

V and J are TRBV9 and TRBJ1-4; a weak D match, TRBD1 (6 bases). V shed 0 bases and J shed 7 bases, with 13 bases lying between them. The CDR3 sequence is 15 residues long. CDR1 SGDLS and CDR2 YYNGEE come from the germline V gene. The CDR3 loop is CASSVAGGPGEKLFF. In nucleotides, the CDR3 is TGTGCCAGCAGCGTAGCGGGGGGCCCGGGTGAAAAACTGTTTTTT. Based on the CDR3 plus reference TRBV9 and TRBJ1-4, the full variable domain is DSGVTQTPKHLITATGQRVTLRCSPRSGDLSVYWYQQSLDQGLQFLIQYYNGEERAKGNILERFSAQQFPDLHSELNLSSLELGDSALYFCASSVAGGPGEKLFFGSGTQLSVL.

This CDR3 is CASSLVGTTYQETQYF. For the CDR3, the DNA is TGTGCCAGCAGCTTAGTAGGGACAACTTACCAAGAGACCCAGTACTTC. The rearrangement joins TRBV11-2 to TRBJ2-5, with D possibly TRBD1 on 6 matching bases. V dropped 1 base and J dropped 0 bases, with 12 bases sitting between them. Germline V gene sequence: CDR1 SGHAT, CDR2 FQNNGV. This CDR3 contains 16 residues.

The chain has TRBV19 and TRBJ2-1; D remains unclear. V was cut by 6 bases and J by 0 bases, with 12 bases left in between. Per germline, CDR1 LNHDA and CDR2 SQIVND (reference sequence). CDR3 length equals 15 residues. CDR3 loop: CASSLRAFSYNEQFF. The CDR3 DNA follows: TGTGCCAGTAGCCTACGGGCCTTCTCCTACAATGAGCAGTTCTTC.

This clonotype was observed a few times. The chain joins TRBV13 to TRBJ2-7, with D possibly being TRBD1 (6 bases). V was clipped by 5 bases and J by 4 bases, with 15 bases between them. This CDR3 comprises 14 residues. Germline V gene lookup returns CDR1 PRHDT and CDR2 FYEKMQ (reference sequence). The CDR3 DNA reads TGTGCCAGCAGCCAAACAGGGTTCGGATACGAGCAGTACTTC. Amino acid sequence: CASSQTGFGYEQYF.

V is TRBV4-3 and J is TRBJ2-7; D unclear. Germline lookup yields CDR1 LGHNA and CDR2 YSLEER. The V end was cut by 3 bases, the J end by 4 bases, with 13 bases between. The CDR3 has 14 amino acids. DNA of the CDR3: TGCGCCAGCAGCCACCTTGGCCCAGAGTACGAGCAGTACTTC. It yields the protein CASSHLGPEYEQYF.

This clonotype was observed a few times. The V and J genes are TRBV10-3 and TRBJ2-2, with TRBD2 identical over 12 bases. From germline, CDR1 is ENHRY and CDR2 SYGVKD. The V gene end was trimmed by 6 bases and the J gene end by 1 base; junction bases not matched to a gene: 9. The CDR3 loop spans 18 amino acids. For the CDR3, the DNA is TGTGCCATCAGCGGACTAGCGGGACCTTTAAAGAACACCGGGGAGCTGTTTTTT. Encoded protein: CAISGLAGPLKNTGELFF.